The next 10 T cell receptor beta chains were all read from a single sample in a study of T cells after posttransplantation cyclophosphamide (dated by TCRdb to 2016 to 2017). A control cohort of 11 patients who had been given myeloablative marrow transplants with methotrexate plus a calcineurin inhibitor was sampled 1 year after transplant. The library was produced with the immunoSEQ multiplex PCR assay. TCRdb carries this immuneACCESS record with in-frame sequences only. Its versions omit some clonotypes, under half of them owing to an unresolved V gene in the studies checked, with the rest unexplained. The sample table records approximately 10,000 clones; approximately 82% of these occur just once. The ten top clones hold roughly 3.7% of the sample. The specimen was PBMCs, collected roughly 370 days after allogeneic stem cell transplant with calcineurin inhibitor and methotrexate. All receptors derive from a young adult male patient who received an allogeneic stem cell transplant from an unrelated donor, was CMV-positive, and had acute GVHD only. Some T cells present after a transplant may be cells of the graft donor.

J is TRBJ1-1 and V is TRBV14, with 10 bases identical to TRBD1. The V gene end was trimmed by 3 bases and the J gene end by 0 bases; junction bases not matched to a gene: 4. Germline V gene data show CDR1 as SGHDN and CDR2 as FVKESK. The CDR3 is made up of 16 amino acids. CDR3 coding DNA: TGTGCCAGCAGCCACGGGGACAGGGGAATGAACACTGAAGCTTTCTTT. Amino acids: CASSHGDRGMNTEAFF.

The V gene is TRBV6-5, the J gene TRBJ2-3; 10 bases are a match to TRBD2. CDR1 is MNHEY, CDR2 SVGAGI, per germline. The CDR3 extends over 14 amino acids. Germline trimming cut 0 bases from V and 6 bases from J; bases unmatched to any gene: 0. CDR3 DNA sequence: TGTGCCAGCAGTTACTCGACTAGCGGGGATACGCAGTATTTT. It encodes CASSYSTSGDTQYF.

The V call is TRBV6-5, the J call TRBJ1-1; D is unclear. The germline V and J ends were trimmed by 2 bases and 1 base, with 8 bases remaining between them. CDR1 MNHEY and CDR2 SVGAGI come from the germline V gene. There are 14 residues in the CDR3. CDR3 protein: CASSYEYGNTEAFF. The CDR3 nucleotides read TGTGCCAGCAGTTACGAGTACGGGAACACTGAAGCTTTCTTT.

The chain carries TRBV5-4 and TRBJ1-2; D is unresolved. From germline, CDR1 is SGHNT and CDR2 YYREEE (reference sequence). The V gene lost 0 bases and the J gene lost 8 bases, with 11 bases spanning the gap. The CDR3 is 13 residues long. The CDR3 sequence: CASSLVAGGGYTF. The CDR3, as DNA: TGTGCCAGCAGCTTGGTGGCCGGAGGAGGCTACACCTTC.

The V and J genes are TRBV6-1 and TRBJ2-7, with 8 bases lining up with TRBD1. Trimming cost V 1 base and J 4 bases; bases outside gene matches: 3. The CDR3 length is 14 residues. Germline CDR1 reads MNHNS; CDR2 reads SASEGT. The CDR3 loop reads CASSEGQGFYEQYF. Here the CDR3 DNA reads TGTGCCAGCAGTGAAGGACAGGGGTTTTACGAGCAGTACTTC.

J is TRBJ2-2 and V is TRBV7-3, with 7 bases matching TRBD2. V lost 0 bases and J lost 2; bases outside the gene matches: 12. CDR3 length: 19 amino acids. Germline CDR1 is SGHTA and CDR2 is FQGTGA. The CDR3 DNA reads as TGTGCCAGCAGCTTAACGTCAGGCCCCCTGACTAGCAACACCGGGGAGCTGTTTTTT. It translates to CASSLTSGPLTSNTGELFF.

The chain couples TRBV28 to TRBJ1-1, with 7 bases fitting TRBD1. The CDR3 is 14 amino acids. The germline V gene encodes CDR1 MDHEN and CDR2 SYDVKM. Losses at the gene ends were 5 bases for V and 4 bases for J; bases not matched to a gene: 7. The CDR3: CASSIRGFATEAFF. The DNA for the CDR3 is TGTGCCAGCAGTATCAGGGGGTTCGCCACTGAAGCTTTCTTT.

The rearrangement joins TRBV4-3 to TRBJ2-1, with 7 bases identical to TRBD2. V lost 3 bases, J lost 1 base, and 6 bases stayed unmatched. Germline values: CDR1 LGHNA, CDR2 YSLEER. The CDR3 loop spans 16 amino acids. As DNA, the CDR3 is TGCGCCAGCAGCCAGCGCACGGGGGGATCCTACAATGAGCAGTTCTTC. Encoded protein: CASSQRTGGSYNEQFF.

This chain joins TRBV9 and TRBJ2-5; 10 bases are a match to TRBD2. Germline CDR1 and CDR2: SGDLS and YYNGEE. The J segment lost 2 bases and the V segment lost 0 bases, leaving 1 base of the junction unmatched. There are 15 residues in the CDR3. The CDR3 protein is CASSVDSGGQETQYF. The CDR3 DNA reads as TGTGCCAGCAGCGTAGATAGCGGGGGGCAAGAGACCCAGTACTTC.

The chain combines TRBV7-9 with TRBJ2-1; D ambiguous. V was cut by 2 bases and J by 0 bases, with 20 bases left in between. The V gene's germline CDR1 is SEHNR and CDR2 FQNEAQ (reference sequence). The CDR3 length is 19 residues. The CDR3 loop reads CASSLFFSIDTSSYNEQFF. In DNA form, the CDR3 reads TGTGCCAGCAGCTTATTTTTTTCCATCGACACGAGCTCCTACAATGAGCAGTTCTTC.